These 29 T cell receptor beta chains share one sample of origin, sequenced in a study of shared clonotypes between healthy human individuals. Clones were sequenced by immunoSEQ multiplex PCR, and TCRdb holds only the in-frame ones, with some missing. The sample lists about 1.1 million clones, roughly 74% seen once, with 0.5% to 0.6% in the top ten. The sample comprised memory CD4+ T cells from PBMCs. Described subset: CD45RA-negative fraction. Every receptor here comes from a man aged 18-30 years in good health. Some clones in this sample may be carry-over from other donors' samples.

The CDR3 loop is CASSEREPYNEQFF. CDR3 nucleotide sequence: TGCGCCAGCAGTGAGCGGGAGCCATACAATGAGCAGTTCTTC. This chain uses TRBV10-1 with TRBJ2-1; perhaps TRBD2 as D (6 bases). This CDR3 spans 14 amino acids. The V gene lost 2 bases and the J gene lost 4 bases, with 9 bases spanning the gap. CDR1 and CDR2 (germline): WNHNN, SYGVQD (reference sequence).

The rearrangement uses TRBV19 and TRBJ2-1; 9 bases are a match to TRBD2. Unmatched junction bases numbered 8, after V lost 10 bases and J lost 4 bases. CDR1 is LNHDA and CDR2 is SQIVND in the germline V gene (reference sequence). This CDR3 contains 14 residues. The CDR3 sequence is CATSASGNYNEQFF. CDR3 in DNA: TGTGCCACCAGCGCTAGCGGGAATTACAATGAGCAGTTCTTC.

This clone showed up many times. CDR3 DNA: TGTGCCAGCAACGGGGACAGCGCGGATGAAAAACTGTTTTTT. Translating gives CASNGDSADEKLFF. This rearrangement joins TRBV2 to TRBJ1-4, with 7 positions matching TRBD1. The CDR3 covers 14 residues. Unmatched junction bases numbered 8, after V lost 7 bases and J lost 6 bases. Germline values: CDR1 SNHLY, CDR2 FYNNEI.

The chain combines TRBV6-9 with TRBJ2-7; 9 bases are a match to TRBD1. Germline CDR1 and CDR2: MNHGY and SVAAGI. There are 15 residues in the CDR3. V lost 0 bases and J lost 5; bases outside the gene matches: 5. The CDR3 reads CASSYSRGQGDEQYF. For the CDR3, the DNA is TGTGCCAGCAGTTATTCGCGGGGACAGGGCGACGAGCAGTACTTC.

The chain couples TRBV10-3 to TRBJ2-7; the D gene is possibly TRBD1 (5 bases). Germline lookup yields CDR1 ENHRY and CDR2 SYGVKD. With 5 bases removed from V and 3 bases from J, the gap between germline ends came to 17 bases. This CDR3 has 15 residues. CDR3: CAISKHDSLYYEQYF. CDR3 coding DNA: TGTGCCATCAGTAAACACGACAGCCTATACTACGAGCAGTACTTC.

The chain recombines TRBV6-5 with TRBJ2-3; D gene unclear. Germline values: CDR1 MNHEY, CDR2 SVGAGI. The V gene lost 7 bases and the J gene lost 0 bases, with 5 bases spanning the gap. CDR3 size: 12 residues. CDR3 sequence: CASTDSTDTQYF. CDR3 in DNA: TGTGCCAGCACCGACAGCACAGATACGCAGTATTTT.

As DNA, the CDR3 is TGCGCCAGCAGCCAAACCATCGACGGGTCCGGGGAGCTGTTTTTT. This codes for CASSQTIDGSGELFF. The chain links TRBV5-1 to TRBJ2-2; D unclear. The CDR3 totals 15 residues. CDR1 is SGHRS and CDR2 is YFSETQ in the germline V gene. The ends were cut back, 4 bases at V and 6 bases at J, with 16 bases in the middle.

The chain carries TRBV11-2 and TRBJ1-2, with D possibly TRBD1 on 5 matching bases. Germline V lookup: CDR1 SGHAT, CDR2 FQNNGV. V was cut by 3 bases and J by 4 bases, with 18 bases left in between. This CDR3 contains 16 residues. For the CDR3, the DNA is TGTGCCAGCAGCTTCGGCCGGACAAGGGCCCTCTATGGCTACACCTTC. Its translation is CASSFGRTRALYGYTF.

The genes are TRBV7-8 and TRBJ1-2; possible D gene TRBD1, 5 bases. The CDR3 is 14 residues long. Trimming took off 6 bases at V and 7 bases at J, with 18 bases between the two ends. Per germline, CDR1 SGHVS and CDR2 FQNEAQ. The CDR3 nucleotides are TGTGCCAGCAGGGCTTTGAGGGGTGAACGTGGCTACACCTTC. Translation gives CASRALRGERGYTF. Full variable domain (remainder filled in from reference TRBV7-8 and TRBJ1-2): GAGVSQSPRYKVAKRGQDVALRCDPISGHVSLFWYQQALGQGPEFLTYFQNEAQLDKSGLPSDRFFAERPEGSVSTLKIQRTQQEDSAVYLCASRALRGERGYTFGSGTRLTVV.

This chain uses TRBV7-8 with TRBJ1-2; 7 bases line up with TRBD1. The V gene's germline CDR1 is SGHVS and CDR2 FQNEAQ. V shed 5 bases, J shed 4 bases, and the junction held 13 bases outside the gene matches. The CDR3 totals 16 residues. The CDR3, as DNA: TGTGCCAGCAGCCACTTTGGGACAGTTGACTTCTATGGCTACACCTTC. It translates to CASSHFGTVDFYGYTF.

The chain uses TRBV28 and TRBJ1-5, with a weak D call TRBD1 (5 bases). Germline V CDR1 and CDR2: MDHEN, SYDVKM. The V end lost 3 bases, the J end lost 6 bases, and 18 bases lay between the germline ends. The CDR3 covers 16 residues. The CDR3 DNA reads as TGTGCCAGCAGTTTGGCCGGGAATTACAGGTTTCAGCCCCAGCATTTT. It codes for CASSLAGNYRFQPQHF.

J is TRBJ2-1 and V is TRBV29-1; D not resolved. CDR3 size: 12 residues. Trimming pared 4 bases from V and 6 bases from J, leaving 10 bases between. Looked up from germline, CDR1 is SQVTM and CDR2 is ANQGSEA. The CDR3 protein is CSVAGPGNEQFF. The CDR3 DNA is TGCAGCGTTGCCGGCCCGGGCAATGAGCAGTTCTTC.

This clone turned up a few times. The V gene is TRBV10-3, the J gene TRBJ1-1, with D maybe TRBD1 (5 bases). V shed 5 bases and J shed 1 base, with 8 bases lying between them. CDR1 ENHRY and CDR2 SYGVKD come from the germline V gene. The CDR3 covers 13 residues. The CDR3 loop is CAISRDGNTEAFF. The CDR3 DNA sequence: TGTGCCATCAGTAGGGACGGGAACACTGAAGCTTTCTTT.

V gene TRBV5-1 combines with J gene TRBJ2-2; possible D gene TRBD1, 5 bases. Looked up from germline, CDR1 is SGHRS and CDR2 is YFSETQ. V dropped 4 bases and J dropped 0 bases, with 16 bases sitting between them. The CDR3 is 17 amino acids. The CDR3 is CASSLNFDRPNTGELFF. In DNA, the CDR3 is TGCGCCAGCAGCCTAAATTTCGACAGACCGAACACCGGGGAGCTGTTTTTT.

The rearrangement joins TRBV5-1 to TRBJ2-7; TRBD2 aligns across 11 bases. After removal of 4 bases from V and 6 bases from J, the junction contained 9 bases not matched to a gene. This CDR3 spans 15 amino acids. CDR1 and CDR2 from the germline V gene are SGHRS and YFSETQ. CDR3 DNA: TGCGCCAGCAGCGAAGTAGCGGGAGGGCTTCGCGAGCAGTACTTC. Translating gives CASSEVAGGLREQYF. Full variable domain (rest looked up from reference TRBV5-1 and TRBJ2-7): KAGVTQTPRYLIKTRGQQVTLSCSPISGHRSVSWYQQTPGQGLQFLFEYFSETQRNKGNFPGRFSGRQFSNSRSEMNVSTLELGDSALYLCASSEVAGGLREQYFGPGTRLTVT.

The V gene is TRBV28, the J gene TRBJ2-1; tentative D call: TRBD1 (5 bases). Germline-derived CDR1 and CDR2 are MDHEN and SYDVKM. The CDR3 is made up of 14 amino acids. V gave up 4 bases and J gave up 1 base, with 8 bases separating them. CDR3 protein: CASSYYRSYNEQFF. The CDR3 DNA is TGTGCCAGCAGTTATTACAGGTCCTACAATGAGCAGTTCTTC.

This chain joins TRBV5-1 and TRBJ2-7, with TRBD1 as a possible D gene (5 bases). Germline loops: CDR1 SGHRS, CDR2 YFSETQ. Trimming took 7 bases from V and 5 from J, leaving 16 bases between them. The CDR3 is 13 amino acids. The CDR3 here is CASGHRGRDEQYF. The CDR3 bases are TGCGCCAGCGGACATAGGGGCAGGGACGAGCAGTACTTC.

This clone has just one count. The chain carries TRBV11-2 and TRBJ1-2, with D perhaps matching TRBD1 (5 bases). The CDR3 spans 15 residues. The V and J ends lost 6 bases and 2 bases respectively, with 16 bases between them. Germline CDR1 SGHAT, CDR2 FQNNGV. In DNA, the CDR3 is TGTGCCAGCAGTCCTGTTGGGGCAGGGAACTATGGCTACACCTTC. Translating gives CASSPVGAGNYGYTF.

The genes are TRBV9 and TRBJ2-3; 9 bases agree with TRBD2. Trimming removed 2 bases from V and 4 bases from J; junction bases left unmatched: 5. CDR1 is SGDLS and CDR2 is YYNGEE in the germline V gene. This CDR3 contains 15 residues. CDR3 DNA: TGTGCCAGCAGCGTGGAGGCGGGAGGGCCAGATACGCAGTATTTT. It specifies CASSVEAGGPDTQYF.

This clone came up a few times. The J gene is TRBJ2-2, the V gene TRBV29-1, with D uncertain. There are 14 residues in the CDR3. Trimming took off 6 bases at V and 2 bases at J, with 13 bases between the two ends. Germline V gene lookup returns CDR1 SQVTM and CDR2 ANQGSEA. CDR3 loop: CSVLGSLNTGELFF. CDR3 in DNA: TGCAGCGTGTTGGGCAGCTTAAACACCGGGGAGCTGTTTTTT.

This clone occurred once. The V gene is TRBV5-4, the J gene TRBJ2-7; 13 nucleotides line up with TRBD2. Germline V gives CDR1 SGHNT, CDR2 YYREEE (reference sequence). V was clipped by 3 bases and J by 0 bases; unmatched bases: 3. The CDR3 totals 16 residues. CDR3 coding DNA: TGTGCCAGCAGCTCGGGGACTAGCGGGAACTCCTACGAGCAGTACTTC. It yields the protein CASSSGTSGNSYEQYF.

With respect to this clone: Other DNA sequences in the sample encode the same CDR3. The rearrangement uses TRBV20-1 and TRBJ1-2, with D unclear. V was shortened by 6 bases and J by 0 bases, with 5 bases between the two germline ends. The CDR3 totals 11 residues. The germline V gene encodes CDR1 DFQATT and CDR2 SNEGSKA (reference sequence). The DNA for the CDR3 is TGCAGTGCCAGAACTAACTATGGCTACACCTTC. It translates to CSARTNYGYTF.

V is TRBV5-1 and J is TRBJ2-7, with 9 bases fitting TRBD2. The CDR3 runs 15 residues. Trimming cost V 4 bases and J 2 bases; bases outside gene matches: 7. Germline V gene data show CDR1 as SGHRS and CDR2 as YFSETQ. In nucleotides, the CDR3 is TGCGCCAGCAGCCCCAGGGCGGGAGGGACCTACGAGCAGTACTTC. Its translation is CASSPRAGGTYEQYF.

The rearrangement joins TRBV6-1 to TRBJ2-7; no firm D call. This CDR3 is built from 14 residues. From germline, CDR1 is MNHNS and CDR2 SASEGT. Trimming took 1 base from V and 0 from J, leaving 7 bases between them. CDR3 DNA: TGTGCCAGCAGTGAAGGACCCGCCTCCTACGAGCAGTACTTC. It is translated as CASSEGPASYEQYF.

This chain links TRBV5-4 with TRBJ1-1; the D is unclear. V shed 1 base and J shed 1 base, with 11 bases lying between them. Germline V gene data show CDR1 as SGHNT and CDR2 as YYREEE (reference sequence). This CDR3 contains 15 residues. CDR3 nucleotides: TGTGCCAGCAGCTTGAAGATGGGCTCGAACACTGAAGCTTTCTTT. It specifies CASSLKMGSNTEAFF.

A remark on this clone: The identical CDR3 is also encoded by other nucleotide sequences in the sample. The chain combines TRBV15 with TRBJ1-1; D remains ambiguous. Trimming shortened V by 0 bases and J by 5 bases, and 4 bases separated the two germline ends. CDR1 LNHNV and CDR2 YYDKDF come from the germline V gene (reference sequence). The CDR3 contains 12 residues. The CDR3 DNA follows: TGTGCCACCAGCAGAGATACGACTGAAGCTTTCTTT. Translated, it gives CATSRDTTEAFF.

In this sample, this clone turned up many times. The chain combines TRBV7-9 with TRBJ1-3; D remains ambiguous. Germline loops: CDR1 SEHNR, CDR2 FQNEAQ (reference sequence). Trimming left V 3 bases short and J 0 bases short, with 9 bases between. The CDR3 sequence is 15 residues long. In DNA form, the CDR3 reads TGTGCCAGCAGCTTGCCTGTGACCTCTGGAAACACCATATATTTT. Amino acid sequence: CASSLPVTSGNTIYF.

CDR3 amino acids: CASSYSAREGELFF. CDR3 bases: TGTGCCAGCAGCTACAGTGCCCGGGAGGGGGAGCTGTTTTTT. The genes are TRBV9 and TRBJ2-2, with a possible D match to TRBD2 (6 bases). The CDR3 has 14 amino acids. CDR1 is SGDLS and CDR2 is YYNGEE in the germline V gene. Trimming left V 4 bases short and J 8 bases short, with 15 bases between.

This clone showed up just once. The rearrangement uses TRBV19 and TRBJ1-2; D gene unclear. The CDR3 is 12 amino acids. V was shortened by 4 bases and J by 8 bases, with 11 bases between the two germline ends. Germline V gene lookup returns CDR1 LNHDA and CDR2 SQIVND (reference sequence). CDR3 nucleotide sequence: TGTGCCAGTAGTACCCCGGGCTTCGGCTACACCTTC. Protein product: CASSTPGFGYTF. Supplemented by reference TRBV19 and TRBJ1-2, the full variable domain reads DGGITQSPKYLFRKEGQNVTLSCEQNLNHDAMYWYRQDPGQGLRLIYYSQIVNDFQKGDIAEGYSVSREKKESFPLTVTSAQKNPTAFYLCASSTPGFGYTFGSGTRLTVV.